This T cell receptor beta chain was obtained from a study of spatial heterogeneity in lung cancer. Turning to the study itself: The average appearance count of each unique TCR and UMI combination in raw reads was more than eight.

Time point given: sample taken at primary tumor resection. TCRdb reprocessed the 5' RACE reads with MiXCR, giving one entry per CDR3 protein. The sample yields about 15,000 distinct CDR3 sequences, approximately 7% seen once. Study conclusions and caveats: Counts of expanded alpha and beta TCRs within tumors tracked the tumor nonsynonymous mutation count.

This clonotype was observed many times. Its cognate antigen is unknown. The TCR comes from a male donor with early-stage non-small cell lung cancer. Material: lung tumor tissue, obtained at surgery.

The CDR3 region has the DNA TGTGCCAGCAGTATAGGTTTACCGGAAGGTCAGCCCCAGCATTTT. As protein: CASSIGLPEGQPQHF. V is TRBV2 and J is TRBJ1-5; D unclear. CDR1 is SNHLY and CDR2 is FYNNEI in the germline V gene. This CDR3 is 15 amino acids long. Trimming shortened V by 5 bases and J by 6 bases, and 17 bases separated the two germline ends. Full variable domain (rest looked up from reference TRBV2 and TRBJ1-5): EPEVTQTPSHQVTQMGQEVILRCVPISNHLYFYWYRQILGQKVEFLVSFYNNEISEKSEIFDDQFSVERPDGSNFTLKIRSTKLEDSAMYFCASSIGLPEGQPQHFGDGTRLSIL.